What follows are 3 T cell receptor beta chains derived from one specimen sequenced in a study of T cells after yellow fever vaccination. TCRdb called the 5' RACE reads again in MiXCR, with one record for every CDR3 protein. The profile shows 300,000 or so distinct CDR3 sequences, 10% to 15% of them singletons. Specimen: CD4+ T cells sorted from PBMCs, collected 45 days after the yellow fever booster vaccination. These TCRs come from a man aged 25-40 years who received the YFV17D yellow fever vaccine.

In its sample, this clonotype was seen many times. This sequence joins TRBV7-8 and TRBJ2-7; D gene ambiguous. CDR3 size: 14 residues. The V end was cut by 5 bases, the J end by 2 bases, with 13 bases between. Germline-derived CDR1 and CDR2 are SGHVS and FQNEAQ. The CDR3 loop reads CASSLVVGPYEQYF. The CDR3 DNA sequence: TGTGCCAGCAGCCTAGTCGTCGGACCCTACGAGCAGTACTTC.

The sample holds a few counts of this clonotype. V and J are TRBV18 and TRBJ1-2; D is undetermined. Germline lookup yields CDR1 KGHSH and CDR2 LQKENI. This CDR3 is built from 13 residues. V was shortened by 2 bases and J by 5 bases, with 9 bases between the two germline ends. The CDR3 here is CASSPENQYGYTF. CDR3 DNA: TGTGCCAGCTCACCAGAGAATCAGTATGGCTACACCTTC.

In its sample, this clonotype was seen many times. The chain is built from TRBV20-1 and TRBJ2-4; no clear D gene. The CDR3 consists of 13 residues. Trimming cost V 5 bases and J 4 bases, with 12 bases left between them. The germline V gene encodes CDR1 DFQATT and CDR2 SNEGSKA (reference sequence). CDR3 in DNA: TGCAGTGCTGTGGCCCTGGAGAAAAACATTCAGTACTTC. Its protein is CSAVALEKNIQYF.